This TCR beta chain appears in the sequencing data of a study of cytomegalovirus exposure and HLA in healthy donors. Across the whole study: Findings of an earlier analysis included over 95 million unique TCR beta sequences from some 200 million T cells.

Study findings and constraints: Common viral pathogens (according to a later analysis) appeared linked to several of the most significant clusters. Within a later analysis, the majority of CMV-associated TCR beta chains appeared HLA-restricted.

Trimming at V came to 0 bases and at J to 2 bases, leaving 10 bases not matched to a gene. This CDR3 spans 18 amino acids. Per germline, CDR1 MGHRA and CDR2 YSYEKL. PCR employed 60 Vbeta and 13 Jbeta primers. Some clones are missing from TCRdb's copy, which holds only in-frame ones; the method was immunoSEQ multiplex PCR. The repertoire holds fewer than 120,000 clones, with around 80% as singletons. Regarding this clone: Antigen specificity is unknown.

The V call is TRBV4-1, the J call TRBJ2-3, with TRBD2 matching over 8 bases. The sequence was collected from a man aged 25-40 years in good health and CMV-seropositive. The sequenced material came from PBMCs. CDR3 nucleotide sequence: TGCGCCAGCAGCCAAGATCCCCCCACTAGCGGCTACACAGATACGCAGTATTTT. Its protein is CASSQDPPTSGYTDTQYF.